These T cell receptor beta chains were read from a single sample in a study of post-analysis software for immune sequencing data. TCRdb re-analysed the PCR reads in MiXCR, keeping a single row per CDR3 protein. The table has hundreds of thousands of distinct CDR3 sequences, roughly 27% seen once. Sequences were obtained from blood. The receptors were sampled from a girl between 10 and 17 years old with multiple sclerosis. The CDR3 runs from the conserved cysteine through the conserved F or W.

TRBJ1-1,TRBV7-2,CASSSQGPGTEAFF
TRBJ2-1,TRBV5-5,CASSPYSSGRAFEQFF
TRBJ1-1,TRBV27,CASSQATGRTEAFF
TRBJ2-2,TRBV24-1,CAADDGSNTGELFF
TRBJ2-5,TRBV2,CASSVDRVETQYF
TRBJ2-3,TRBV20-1,CSARDSGGGDTDTRYF
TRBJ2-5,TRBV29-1,CSVPARPRETQYF
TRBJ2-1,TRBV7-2,CASSIGGRYNEQFF
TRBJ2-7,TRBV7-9,CASSYGGEYEQYF
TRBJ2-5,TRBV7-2,CASSPAGGGALKETQYF
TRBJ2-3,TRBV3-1,CASSQRLAERTDTQYF
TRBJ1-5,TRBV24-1,CATSVKGSNQPQHF
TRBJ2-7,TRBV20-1,CSASPPRGGPSSEQYF
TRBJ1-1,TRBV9,CASSVDPTVNTEAFF
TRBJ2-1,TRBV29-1,CSVGSRDEQFF
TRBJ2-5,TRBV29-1,CSHRGREETQYF
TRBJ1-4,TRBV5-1,CASSPERFGNEKLFF
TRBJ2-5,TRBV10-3,CAISGAGGKETQYF
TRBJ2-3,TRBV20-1,CSARDRIFGLAGGEDTQYF
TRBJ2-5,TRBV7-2,CASSRGLLTEETQYF
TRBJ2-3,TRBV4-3,CASSQFSGTSRTDTQYF
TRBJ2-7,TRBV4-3,CASSQDYETGGLKAYEQYF
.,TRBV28,CASRVVRGYEQYF
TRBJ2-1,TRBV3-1,CASSQGRDSGEQFF
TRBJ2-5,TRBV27,CAGDPTSVRETQYF
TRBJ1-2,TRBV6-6,CASSPPPYRSQVGYTF
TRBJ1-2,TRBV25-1,CASGGQGASGYTF
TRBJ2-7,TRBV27,CASSLSMGVERYF
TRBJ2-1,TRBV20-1,CSSSGSESYNEQFF
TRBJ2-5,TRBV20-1,CSAESTEKETQYF
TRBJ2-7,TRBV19,CASSISWARDEQYF
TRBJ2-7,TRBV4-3,CASSPDWSGEQYF
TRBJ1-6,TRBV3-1,CASSTTGTEGSPLHF
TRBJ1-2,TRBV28,CASTTVEAGYTF
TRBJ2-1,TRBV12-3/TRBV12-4,CASSFRQGTYNEQFF
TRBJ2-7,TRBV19,CASRGGAHYEQYF
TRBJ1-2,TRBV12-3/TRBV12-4,CASSLTRAYGYTF
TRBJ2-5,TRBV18,CASKPGQGQETQYF
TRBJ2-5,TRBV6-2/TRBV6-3,CASRGIGGGRQETQYF
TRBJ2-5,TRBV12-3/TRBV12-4,CASSLGPRGQETQYF
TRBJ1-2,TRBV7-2,CASSVDRLTNYGYTF
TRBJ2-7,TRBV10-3,CAISQDSYEQYF
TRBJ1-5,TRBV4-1,CASSQGMDQPQHF
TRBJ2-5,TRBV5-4,CASSLGPTGETQYF
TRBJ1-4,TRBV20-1,CSARLVEKLFF
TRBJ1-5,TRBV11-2,CASSQDRGRNQPQHF
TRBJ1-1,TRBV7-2,CASSLVARGAFF
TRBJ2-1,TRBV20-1,CSASGQGGHEQFF
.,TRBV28,CASIPTSEIYYEQYF
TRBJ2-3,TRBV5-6,CASSFNSGGLTDTQYF
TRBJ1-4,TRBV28,CASRTRQGLFF
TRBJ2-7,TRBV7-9,CASGVTASYEQYF
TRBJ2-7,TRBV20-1,CSAPAATSTDEQYF
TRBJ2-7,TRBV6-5,CASRSTGLSYEQYF
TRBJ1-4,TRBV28,CASRRTVLLTNEKLFF